The 5 T cell receptor beta chains below all came from one sample that was sequenced in a study of cytomegalovirus exposure and HLA in healthy donors. The PCR ran on 60 Vbeta and 13 Jbeta primers. Method: immunoSEQ multiplex PCR; TCRdb's copy keeps in-frame clones and lacks some. Of about 120,000 clones in the sample, around 73% are singletons; the top ten hold approximately 5%. The specimen was PBMCs. The receptors shown here come from a woman in her thirties in good health and CMV-seropositive.

This clone occurred once. CDR3 loop: CASRIDRAADTQYF. The CDR3 nucleotides read TGTGCCAGCAGAATCGACAGGGCGGCAGATACGCAGTATTTT. The chain links TRBV6-5 to TRBJ2-3; 7 nucleotides line up with TRBD1. The CDR3 has 14 amino acids. Germline CDR1 MNHEY, CDR2 SVGAGI. After removal of 6 bases from V and 4 bases from J, the junction contained 7 bases not matched to a gene.

The genes are TRBV7-9 and TRBJ2-4; 13 nucleotides agree with TRBD2. Germline assignment: CDR1 SEHNR and CDR2 FQNEAQ (reference sequence). The J segment lost 1 base and the V segment lost 5 bases, leaving 5 bases of the junction unmatched. The CDR3 is 17 amino acids. The CDR3 spells CASSRGLAGEAKNIQYF. The CDR3 DNA sequence: TGTGCCAGCAGCAGAGGACTAGCGGGGGAGGCCAAAAACATTCAGTACTTC.

The chain uses TRBV19 and TRBJ1-5; D is possibly TRBD1 (5 bases). The V end was cut by 5 bases, the J end by 5 bases, with 10 bases between. The V gene's germline CDR1 is LNHDA and CDR2 SQIVND (reference sequence). CDR3 length equals 13 residues. The CDR3: CASSPGRDQPQHF. The CDR3 nucleotides read TGTGCCAGTAGTCCAGGGCGCGATCAGCCCCAGCATTTT.

V and J are TRBV6-5 and TRBJ1-6; TRBD1 is a possible D gene (5 bases). The CDR3 has 15 amino acids. Germline assignment: CDR1 MNHEY and CDR2 SVGAGI. V dropped 6 bases and J dropped 0 bases, with 9 bases sitting between them. The CDR3 here is CASRRGGSYNSPLHF. CDR3 coding DNA: TGTGCCAGCAGACGGGGGGGCTCCTATAATTCACCCCTCCACTTT.

This clone was counted only a few times. The chain uses TRBV6-1 and TRBJ2-1; 9 bases align to TRBD2. The CDR3 runs 14 residues. The germline V gene encodes CDR1 MNHNS and CDR2 SASEGT. V shed 7 bases, J shed 5 bases, and the junction held 6 bases outside the gene matches. CDR3 DNA: TGTGCCAGCATGGGGATAGCGGGGGACAATGAGCAGTTCTTC. As protein: CASMGIAGDNEQFF.